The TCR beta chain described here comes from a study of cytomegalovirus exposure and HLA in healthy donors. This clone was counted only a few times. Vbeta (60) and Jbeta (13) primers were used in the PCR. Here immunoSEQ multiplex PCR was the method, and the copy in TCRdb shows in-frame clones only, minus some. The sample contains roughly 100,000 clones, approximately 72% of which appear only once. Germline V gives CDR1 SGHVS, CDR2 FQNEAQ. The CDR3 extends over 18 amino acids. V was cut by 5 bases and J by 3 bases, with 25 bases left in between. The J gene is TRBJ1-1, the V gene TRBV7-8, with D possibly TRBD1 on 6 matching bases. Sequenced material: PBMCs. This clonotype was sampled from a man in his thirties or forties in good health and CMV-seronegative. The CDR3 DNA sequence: TGTGCCAGCAGCCCCGACAGGATTATGGTTTCCTTTCACACTGAAGCTTTCTTT. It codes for CASSPDRIMVSFHTEAFF.